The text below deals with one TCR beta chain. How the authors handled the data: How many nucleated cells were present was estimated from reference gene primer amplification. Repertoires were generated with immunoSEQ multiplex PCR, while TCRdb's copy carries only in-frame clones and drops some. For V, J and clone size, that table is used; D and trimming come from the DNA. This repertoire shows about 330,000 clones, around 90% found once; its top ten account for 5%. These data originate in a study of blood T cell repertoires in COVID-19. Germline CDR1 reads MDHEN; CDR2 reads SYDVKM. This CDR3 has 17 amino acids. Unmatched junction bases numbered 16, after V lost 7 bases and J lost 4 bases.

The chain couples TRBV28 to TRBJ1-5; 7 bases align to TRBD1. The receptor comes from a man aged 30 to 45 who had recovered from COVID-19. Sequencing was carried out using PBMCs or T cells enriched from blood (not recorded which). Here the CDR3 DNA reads TGTGCCAGCACTCCCCCCGGGACAGCTGGCAAAAATCAGCCCCAGCATTTT. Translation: CASTPPGTAGKNQPQHF.